This T cell receptor beta chain is from a study of shared clonotypes between healthy human individuals. General study points: Deeper or shallower sequencing was expected to change how clonotypes are shared among donors. Clonotypes not shared had lower generation probabilities than those common to all four donors. The represented genetic and exposure-history diversity was limited by the small number of donors.

Sorted subsets were amplified in replicate PCRs using approximately 0.2 ug DNA, roughly 30,000 T cell genomes. TCRdb's copy holds only in-frame clones and misses some; the assay was immunoSEQ multiplex PCR. The table lists some 2.3 million clones, more than 80% of them singletons. CDR3 length equals 14 residues. The V gene lost 0 bases and the J gene lost 6 bases, with 12 bases spanning the gap. Germline V lookup: CDR1 SGHRS, CDR2 YFSETQ. For this clone: What it binds is not known.

The chain links TRBV5-1 to TRBJ1-1, with TRBD1 as a possible D gene (5 bases). This clonotype was obtained from a man between 18 and 35 years old in good health. Some clones in this sample may be carry-over from other donors' samples. Source material: naive CD4+ T cells from PBMCs. Sample subset: CD45RA+ positively selected. The CDR3 coding sequence is TGCGCCAGCAGCTTGGCCAATGGGGCCCCTGAAGCTTTCTTT. Residues: CASSLANGAPEAFF.